A single sample is the source of the 29 T cell receptor beta chains below, sequenced in a study of cytotoxic CD8 clonotypes in ibrutinib-treated CLL. TCRdb keeps only in-frame clones here, not all; method: immunoSEQ multiplex PCR. The repertoire holds roughly 300,000 clones, with less than 85% as singletons. Sequences were derived from PBMCs, sampled at disease progression, from a patient treated with ibrutinib. The receptors come from a human donor with chronic lymphocytic leukemia.

This chain links TRBV7-2 with TRBJ1-3, with 8 bases identical to TRBD1. The CDR3 contains 17 residues. Germline CDR1 SGHTA, CDR2 FQGNSA. The V segment lost 1 base and the J segment 3 bases; nucleotides outside the gene matches: 8. The CDR3 DNA follows: TGTGCCAGCAGCTTAGTGGGGCAGGGGGCGCTTGGAAACACCATATATTTT. Translated: CASSLVGQGALGNTIYF.

The chain employs TRBV7-3 and TRBJ2-7; a possible D gene is TRBD2 (6 bases). The CDR3 is 15 amino acids. Trimming took off 2 bases at V and 3 bases at J, with 14 bases between the two ends. The V gene's germline CDR1 is SGHTA and CDR2 FQGTGA. The CDR3 sequence is CASSLGLASYYEQYF. The CDR3 DNA reads TGTGCCAGCAGCTTAGGCCTAGCGTCTTACTACGAGCAGTACTTC. The full variable domain, with the rest looked up from reference TRBV7-3 and TRBJ2-7, is GAGVSQTPSNKVTEKGKYVELRCDPISGHTALYWYRQSLGQGPEFLIYFQGTGAADDSGLPNDRFFAVRPEGSVSTLKIQRTERGDSAVYLCASSLGLASYYEQYFGPGTRLTVT.

This clone occurred a few times. The chain joins TRBV15 to TRBJ1-2, with 10 bases matching TRBD1. V shed 5 bases and J 6 bases; nucleotides not matched to a gene: 6. This CDR3 is 14 amino acids long. Germline CDR1 is LNHNV and CDR2 is YYDKDF (reference sequence). Here the CDR3 reads CATSPGTGVHGYTF. As DNA, the CDR3 is TGTGCCACCAGCCCCGGGACAGGGGTGCATGGCTACACCTTC.

The rearrangement links TRBV10-2 to TRBJ2-1; the D gene could be TRBD1 or TRBD2 (5 bases each). The CDR3 loop spans 14 amino acids. Germline-derived CDR1 and CDR2 are WSHSY and SAAADI. V was trimmed by 6 bases and J by 15 bases, leaving 24 bases between them. The CDR3 loop is CASSEGTRDEVSFF. In nucleotides, the CDR3 is TGCGCCAGCAGCGAGGGAACCCGGGACGAGGTTTCGTTCTTC.

The chain has TRBV7-3 and TRBJ2-5, with a possible D match to TRBD1 (5 bases). Germline lookup yields CDR1 SGHTA and CDR2 FQGTGA. V was clipped by 5 bases and J by 2 bases, with 9 bases between them. This CDR3 is built from 13 residues. The CDR3 loop reads CASSRTLQETQYF. DNA for the CDR3: TGTGCCAGCAGCCGGACACTACAAGAGACCCAGTACTTC.

This clone has a handful of counts. The chain combines TRBV27 with TRBJ2-1, with D uncertain. CDR1 is MNHEY and CDR2 is SMNVEV in the germline V gene (reference sequence). CDR3 size: 14 residues. V was shortened by 5 bases and J by 0 bases, with 8 bases between the two germline ends. The CDR3 sequence: CASSPVGSYNEQFF. DNA for the CDR3: TGTGCCAGCAGTCCCGTCGGCTCCTACAATGAGCAGTTCTTC.

V usage is TRBV9 and J usage is TRBJ1-1; a possible D gene is TRBD1 (5 bases). The V end lost 4 bases, the J end lost 4 bases, and 20 bases lay between the germline ends. This CDR3 spans 16 amino acids. In germline, CDR1 is SGDLS, CDR2 YYNGEE. The CDR3 protein is CASSLSPNRRGTEAFF. The CDR3 DNA reads TGTGCCAGCAGCCTCAGCCCCAATCGTAGGGGCACTGAAGCTTTCTTT.

The CDR3 DNA reads TGCGCCAGCAGCCCCGGACAGGCCCACTACGAGCAGTACTTC. Protein product: CASSPGQAHYEQYF. The chain has TRBV4-3 and TRBJ2-7; 7 bases fit TRBD1. The CDR3 is 14 amino acids. J gave up 3 bases and V 4 bases, and 6 bases lay outside the gene matches. Looked up from germline, CDR1 is LGHNA and CDR2 is YSLEER.

V and J are TRBV6-5 and TRBJ1-1; 7 bases agree with TRBD1. Germline CDR1 MNHEY, CDR2 SVGAGI. CDR3 length: 14 residues. With 6 bases clipped from V and 2 bases from J, the junction kept 6 bases outside the gene matches. The CDR3 reads CASSNDRVNTEAFF. CDR3 DNA: TGTGCCAGCAGCAACGACAGGGTCAACACTGAAGCTTTCTTT.

This sequence joins TRBV9 and TRBJ1-1, with 8 positions matching TRBD1. Trimming took 4 bases from V and 3 from J; bases not matched to a gene: 11. This CDR3 contains 16 residues. CDR1 is SGDLS and CDR2 is YYNGEE in the germline V gene. The CDR3 DNA reads as TGTGCCAGCAGCTCCGGAGCAGGGGGCTGGTACACTGAAGCTTTCTTT. Protein product: CASSSGAGGWYTEAFF.

This chain connects TRBV18 to TRBJ1-6, with D perhaps TRBD1 (5 bases). Germline-derived CDR1 and CDR2 are KGHSH and LQKENI. The CDR3 has 12 amino acids. The V gene lost 3 bases and the J gene lost 8 bases, with 5 bases spanning the gap. The CDR3 region is CASSPGDSPLHF. The CDR3 DNA reads TGTGCCAGCTCACCGGGGGATTCACCCCTCCACTTT. Supplemented by reference TRBV18 and TRBJ1-6, the full variable domain reads NAGVMQNPRHLVRRRGQEARLRCSPMKGHSHVYWYRQLPEEGLKFMVYLQKENIIDESGMPKERFSAEFPKEGPSILRIQQVVRGDSAAYFCASSPGDSPLHFGNGTRLTVT.

The rearrangement joins TRBV20-1 to TRBJ1-2; D gene uncertain. Trimming pared 2 bases from V and 6 bases from J, leaving 7 bases between. The CDR3 has 11 amino acids. Germline CDR1 and CDR2: DFQATT and SNEGSKA (reference sequence). The CDR3 nucleotides read TGCAGTGCTAGATTCAGGAATGGCTACACCTTC. It translates to CSARFRNGYTF.

V is TRBV7-2 and J is TRBJ1-2, with a possible D match to TRBD1 (5 bases). Germline-derived CDR1 and CDR2 are SGHTA and FQGNSA. Trimming removed 5 bases at V and 5 bases at J, with 9 bases between. This CDR3 is built from 12 residues. CDR3 bases: TGTGCCAGCAGCATGGACATATATGGCTACACCTTC. It yields the protein CASSMDIYGYTF.

The chain couples TRBV19 to TRBJ2-1, with 12 bases fitting TRBD2. Germline assignment: CDR1 LNHDA and CDR2 SQIVND (reference sequence). V gave up 2 bases and J gave up 10 bases; unmatched junction bases: 9. The CDR3 runs 16 residues. For the CDR3, the DNA is TGTGCCAGTAGTATAAGTGCTAGCGGGAGGGGAGGCGAGCAGTTCTTC. Encoded protein: CASSISASGRGGEQFF.

This clone was detected once. One junction end disagrees with the germline gene, perhaps due to a read error. The V and J genes are TRBV2 and TRBJ1-6, with D uncertain. Germline CDR1 SNHLY, CDR2 FYNNEI. The CDR3 sequence is 13 residues long. The CDR3 here is CASRGGWNSALHF. CDR3 nucleotides: TGTGCCAGCAGAGGAGGGTGGAATTCAGCCCTCCACTTT.

In its sample, this clone was seen a few times. The chain carries TRBV6-5 and TRBJ1-3; D is unresolved. The CDR3 is 16 amino acids. V was pared by 0 bases and J by 0 bases, with 9 bases between. Germline V CDR1 and CDR2: MNHEY, SVGAGI. The CDR3 bases are TGTGCCAGCAGTTACTCCCGACCGATCTCTGGAAACACCATATATTTT. This encodes CASSYSRPISGNTIYF.

The chain couples TRBV4-1 to TRBJ2-7, with D possibly TRBD1 on 5 matching bases. The CDR3 extends over 15 amino acids. Trimming pared 4 bases from V and 3 bases from J, leaving 16 bases between. The germline gives CDR1 MGHRA, CDR2 YSYEKL. The CDR3 spells CASSPAGKAFYEQYF. CDR3 DNA: TGCGCCAGCAGCCCAGCAGGGAAGGCGTTCTACGAGCAGTACTTC.

V gene TRBV4-1 combines with J gene TRBJ2-7; 9 bases line up with TRBD1. This CDR3 region has 14 residues. The germline CDR1 and CDR2 sequences are MGHRA and YSYEKL. Unmatched junction bases numbered 7, after V lost 4 bases and J lost 6 bases. CDR3 sequence: CASSLRDRVAEQYF. CDR3 bases: TGCGCCAGCAGCCTCCGGGACAGGGTTGCCGAGCAGTACTTC.

This chain joins TRBV4-1 and TRBJ2-1; D may be TRBD2 (6 bases). Trimming left V 4 bases short and J 4 bases short, with 11 bases between. The CDR3 is 14 residues long. Germline lookup yields CDR1 MGHRA and CDR2 YSYEKL. The CDR3 loop reads CASSRGDSYNEQFF. As DNA, the CDR3 is TGCGCCAGCAGCCGGGGGGACTCTTACAATGAGCAGTTCTTC.

This rearrangement joins TRBV4-1 to TRBJ2-1; D tentatively reads TRBD1 or TRBD2 (5 bases each). The CDR3 loop spans 15 amino acids. Germline V CDR1 and CDR2: MGHRA, YSYEKL. The V gene lost 1 base and the J gene lost 2 bases, with 9 bases spanning the gap. CDR3 coding DNA: TGCGCCAGCAGCCAAGTGGGGGTTACCTACAATGAGCAGTTCTTC. Translating it yields CASSQVGVTYNEQFF.

This rearrangement joins TRBV27 to TRBJ1-5, with 9 bases fitting TRBD1. CDR3 length: 16 residues. The J segment lost 7 bases and the V segment lost 3 bases, leaving 10 bases of the junction unmatched. Germline V CDR1 and CDR2: MNHEY, SMNVEV (reference sequence). The CDR3 reads CASSFPYRGRRQPQHF. In DNA, the CDR3 is TGTGCCAGCAGTTTCCCCTACAGGGGGCGCAGGCAGCCCCAGCATTTT.

This chain uses TRBV29-1 with TRBJ1-3; D gene ambiguous. V shed 4 bases and J shed 1 base, with 2 bases lying between them. CDR1 and CDR2 (germline): SQVTM, ANQGSEA. The CDR3 is made up of 11 amino acids. The CDR3 spells CSVASGNTIYF. CDR3 bases: TGCAGCGTTGCTTCTGGAAACACCATATATTTT.

This clone was observed a few times. V gene TRBV19 combines with J gene TRBJ1-5; no reliable D call. This CDR3 comprises 15 residues. V was pared by 5 bases and J by 0 bases, with 11 bases between. Germline lookup yields CDR1 LNHDA and CDR2 SQIVND (reference sequence). CDR3 nucleotides: TGTGCCAGTAGTTTCGACGGGGATAGCAATCAGCCCCAGCATTTT. It is translated as CASSFDGDSNQPQHF.

On this clone: Compared with germline, one end of the junction differs, possibly owing to a read error. Other DNA sequences in the same sample also yield this CDR3. The J gene is TRBJ1-6, the V gene TRBV18; D is uncertain. Germline V CDR1 and CDR2: KGHSH, LQKENI. This CDR3 has 13 residues. CDR3 nucleotide sequence: TGTGCCAGCTCCCCACGGGGAAATTCACCCCTCCACTTT. Protein: CASSPRGNSPLHF. The full variable domain, completed using reference TRBV18 and TRBJ1-6, is NAGVMQNPRHLVRRRGQEARLRCSPMKGHSHVYWYRQLPEEGLKFMVYLQKENIIDESGMPKERFSAEFPKEGPSILRIQQVVRGDSAAYFCASSPRGNSPLHFGNGTRLTVT.

This clone was detected once. This chain connects TRBV10-3 to TRBJ2-7, with D tentatively TRBD2 (5 bases). The ends were cut back, 6 bases at V and 4 bases at J, with 13 bases in the middle. The CDR3 totals 13 residues. Germline assignment: CDR1 ENHRY and CDR2 SYGVKD. The CDR3 region has the DNA TGTGCCATCAGGGGAGACTCACCTTACGAGCAGTACTTC. Protein: CAIRGDSPYEQYF.

The CDR3 protein is CASSESAGGQPQHF. In DNA, the CDR3 is TGTGCCAGCAGTGAATCGGCAGGGGGTCAGCCCCAGCATTTT. The J gene is TRBJ1-5, the V gene TRBV2, with TRBD1 matching 7 bases. Germline lookup yields CDR1 SNHLY and CDR2 FYNNEI. J gave up 6 bases and V 2 bases, and 4 bases lay outside the gene matches. The length of the CDR3 is 14 residues.

The chain joins TRBV29-1 to TRBJ2-1; the D is unclear. The CDR3 is 12 residues long. The V gene lost 7 bases and the J gene lost 3 bases, with 10 bases spanning the gap. Germline values: CDR1 SQVTM, CDR2 ANQGSEA. The DNA of the CDR3 is TGCAGCGGTGGAGTCGGCTACAATGAGCAGTTCTTC. Translation: CSGGVGYNEQFF.

The CDR3 DNA follows: TGTGCCAGCTCACCCAGACAGGGCTACGAGCAGTACTTC. Its translation: CASSPRQGYEQYF. The V and J genes are TRBV18 and TRBJ2-7; 7 bases are a match to TRBD1. The CDR3 length is 13 residues. Germline V lookup: CDR1 KGHSH, CDR2 LQKENI. Unmatched junction bases numbered 2, after V lost 3 bases and J lost 3 bases.

The rearrangement links TRBV28 to TRBJ2-5; D is unclear. V was shortened by 3 bases and J by 11 bases, with 10 bases between the two germline ends. The CDR3 is 11 amino acids. Germline CDR1 and CDR2: MDHEN and SYDVKM. The CDR3 here is CASSFNQRQYF. DNA of the CDR3: TGTGCCAGCAGTTTTAACCAGAGGCAGTACTTC.